One T cell receptor (beta chain) is described in this entry. The antigen remains unidentified. These data come from a study of OX40 agonist ivuxolimab in advanced cancers. Study background: Two patients with cutaneous melanoma and one with hepatocellular carcinoma, three in total, showed partial responses. Whole-study results and caveats: Researchers did not determine the expanded peripheral T cells' antigen specificity.

Baseline, cycle 4 day 1, and cycle 7 day 1 were the blood sampling points. The V and J ends lost 6 bases and 8 bases respectively, with 13 bases between them. Germline-derived CDR1 and CDR2 are MNHNS and SASEGT. The CDR3 consists of 12 residues. Sequenced by immunoSEQ multiplex PCR; TCRdb stores in-frame clones only, minus some. The sample consists of 35,000 or so clones, about four fifths of them appearing once. The TCR originated in an adult with an advanced solid tumor such as melanoma, head and neck, liver or kidney cancer. Material: CD4+ or CD8+ T cells sorted from blood, obtained in a trial of the OX40 agonist ivuxolimab. The chain recombines TRBV6-1 with TRBJ1-1, with TRBD1 as a possible D gene (6 bases). Here the CDR3 reads CASRPGAVEAFF. The DNA of the CDR3 is TGTGCCAGCAGACCGGGGGCAGTGGAAGCTTTCTTT.